This paragraph reports one T cell receptor (beta chain). Its antigen remains unidentified. Per the original methods: Sample-level TCR yields exhibited a median of around 90,000, with a range of roughly 23,224 to 750,000. TCRdb reprocessed the RACE reads with MiXCR, giving one entry per CDR3 protein. It is TCRdb's table, rather than the study itself, that gives the V and J calls and clone size. The sample contains fewer than 300,000 distinct CDR3 sequences, approximately 8.6% of which appear only once. The data belong to a study of human T cells and chemical hapten exposure. The study's findings and limits: Counts of TCRs expanded at PT1 correlated positively with patch test score.

CDR3 length: 12 residues. Trimming stripped 2 bases from V and 11 bases from J, with 9 bases between. The V gene's germline CDR1 is SNHLY and CDR2 FYNNEI. Time point meaning: pre-sensitization, week 0. Treatment indicated: therapeutic diphenylcyclopropenone sensitization with weekly scalp DPC. Sample donors consisted of patients with alopecia, aged 18 to 70 years, who were suitable for DPC. This sample comprised whole blood, obtained in connection with sensitization to the hapten diphenylcyclopropenone (DPC). This sequence joins TRBV2 and TRBJ1-4; D unclear. The TCR was taken from a woman aged 40 to 50 with alopecia areata. Some clones in this sample may be carry-over from other donors' samples. The CDR3 reads CASSEYLGKLFF. The CDR3 DNA sequence: TGTGCCAGCAGTGAATATTTAGGGAAACTGTTTTTT.